This T cell receptor beta chain originates from a study of T cell clonality in common variable immunodeficiency. Study outcomes and limitations: Fewer TCRbeta clones were shared among CVID subjects than controls.

This clone has at least ten counts. Its target is unknown. The read terminates 3 residues ahead of where the CDR3 ends, so the germline J gene completes it. The CDR3 consists of 14 residues. The ends were cut back, 1 base at V and 0 bases at J, with 7 bases in the middle. Per germline, CDR1 MNHNS and CDR2 SASEGT. This table comes from immunoSEQ multiplex PCR, and its TCRdb copy is limited to in-frame clones, with some not included. The sample holds 30,000 to 40,000 clones, and no clone turns up only once. The clonotype was recovered from a person aged 18 to 75 in good health. V is TRBV6-1 and J is TRBJ2-7; D might be TRBD1 (5 bases). Sequencing was done on a sample of peripheral blood mononuclear cells. CDR3 DNA (partial): TGTGCCAGCAGTGAAGACAGGATCTCCTACGAG. Protein: CASSEDRISYE. The CDR3, in full, reads CASSEDRISYEQYF.